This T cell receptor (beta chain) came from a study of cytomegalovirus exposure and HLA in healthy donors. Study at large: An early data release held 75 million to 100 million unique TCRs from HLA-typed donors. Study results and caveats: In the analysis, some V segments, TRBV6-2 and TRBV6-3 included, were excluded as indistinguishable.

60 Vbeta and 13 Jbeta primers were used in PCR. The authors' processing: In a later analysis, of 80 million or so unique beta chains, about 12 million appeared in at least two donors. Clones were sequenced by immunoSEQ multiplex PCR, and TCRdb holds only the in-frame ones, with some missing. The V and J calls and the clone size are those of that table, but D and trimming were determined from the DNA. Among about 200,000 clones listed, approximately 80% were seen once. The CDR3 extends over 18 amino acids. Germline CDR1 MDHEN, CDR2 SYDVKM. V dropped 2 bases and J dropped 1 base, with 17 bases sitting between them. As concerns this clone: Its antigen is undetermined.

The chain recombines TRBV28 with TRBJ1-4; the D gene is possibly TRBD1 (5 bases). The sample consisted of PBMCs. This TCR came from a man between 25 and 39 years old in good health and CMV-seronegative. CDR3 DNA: TGTGCCAGCAGTTTAATGTCGGTTTTAGGGGTAACTAATGAAAAACTGTTTTTT. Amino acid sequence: CASSLMSVLGVTNEKLFF.